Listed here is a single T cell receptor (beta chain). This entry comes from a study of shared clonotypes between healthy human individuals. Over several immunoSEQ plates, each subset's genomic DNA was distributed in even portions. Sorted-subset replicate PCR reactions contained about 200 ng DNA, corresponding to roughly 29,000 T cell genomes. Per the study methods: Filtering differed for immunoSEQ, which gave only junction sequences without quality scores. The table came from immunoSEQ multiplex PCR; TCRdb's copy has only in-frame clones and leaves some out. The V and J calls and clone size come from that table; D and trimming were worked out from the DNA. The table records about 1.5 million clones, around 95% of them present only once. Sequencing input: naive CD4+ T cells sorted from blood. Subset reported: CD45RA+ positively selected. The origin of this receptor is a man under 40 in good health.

CDR3 sequence reads: CASSLDRVKDEQYF. In DNA form, the CDR3 reads TGTGCCAGCAGTTTGGACAGGGTGAAAGACGAGCAGTACTTC. The rearrangement joins TRBV28 to TRBJ2-7; 8 nucleotides agree with TRBD1. The CDR3 is 14 amino acids. The J segment lost 5 bases and the V segment lost 3 bases, leaving 6 bases of the junction unmatched. The germline V gene has CDR1 MDHEN and CDR2 SYDVKM.